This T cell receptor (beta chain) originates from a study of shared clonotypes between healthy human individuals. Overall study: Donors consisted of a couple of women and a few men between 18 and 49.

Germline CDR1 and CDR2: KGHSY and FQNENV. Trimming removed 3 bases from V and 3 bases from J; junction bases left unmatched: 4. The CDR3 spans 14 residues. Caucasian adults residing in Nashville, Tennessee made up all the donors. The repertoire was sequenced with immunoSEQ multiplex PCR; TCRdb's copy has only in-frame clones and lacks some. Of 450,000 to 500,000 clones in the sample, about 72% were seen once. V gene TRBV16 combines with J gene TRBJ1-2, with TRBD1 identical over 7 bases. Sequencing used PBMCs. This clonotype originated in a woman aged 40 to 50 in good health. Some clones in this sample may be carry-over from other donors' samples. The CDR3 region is CASSQDRPDYGYTF. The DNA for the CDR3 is TGTGCCAGCAGCCAGGACAGGCCTGACTATGGCTACACCTTC.